A selection of T cell receptor beta chains follows, all from one sample in a study of T cells in Graves' hyperthyroidism and ophthalmopathy. One entry per CDR3 protein, called by TCRdb with MiXCR from the multiplex PCR reads. The table shows under 300,000 distinct CDR3 sequences, with roughly 15% occurring only once. The source material was blood. The origin of the receptors is a woman between 35 and 50 years old with Graves' hyperthyroidism. CDR3s leave out the opening cysteine and the closing phenylalanine or tryptophan. Each record gives: V gene, J gene, CDR3 protein.

>TRBV18|TRBJ2-7
ASSPTRDVIYEQY
>TRBV2|TRBJ2-5
ASSDPLVGETQY
>TRBV28|TRBJ2-5
ASRTSGTVETQY
>TRBV2|TRBJ2-1
ASRNTGGWGNEQF
>TRBV20-1|TRBJ2-7
SARQTSRDEQY
>TRBV19|TRBJ2-1
ATRLAGGPSF
>TRBV2|TRBJ2-5
ASRAGTGGKTQY
>TRBV10-3|TRBJ2-3
AISESATDTQY
>TRBV6-4|TRBJ2-3
ASSITGSIADTQY
>TRBV11-2|TRBJ2-1
ASSGAGEWNEQF
>TRBV12-5|TRBJ2-2
ASGTGQITGELF
>TRBV28|TRBJ2-7
ACQSGGPEQY
>TRBV12-3/TRBV12-4|TRBJ1-2
ASSLEATSYGYT
>TRBV4-1|TRBJ1-5
ASSQDNFRGPDQPQH
>TRBV30|TRBJ2-7
ACSVRSRVIHEQY
>TRBV19|TRBJ1-5
ASSIGGRQPQH
>TRBV19|TRBJ2-5
ASSTGRQETQY
>TRBV19|TRBJ2-1
ASSTDYYKQF
>TRBV18|TRBJ2-2
ASSAGTTNTGELF
>TRBV30|TRBJ2-5
AWAGKEGGKETQY
>TRBV20-1|TRBJ2-5
SARPSGRLETQY
>TRBV7-9|TRBJ2-3
ASSLLAGVEDTQY
>TRBV12-3/TRBV12-4|TRBJ1-1
ASIVTGRNTEAF
>TRBV12-3/TRBV12-4|TRBJ1-5
ASSLRGRQPQH
>TRBV9|TRBJ2-1
ASSLGSLAGAPNEQF
>TRBV29-1|TRBJ1-1
SGQTNTEAF
>TRBV20-1|TRBJ1-6
SARVGPQGAGTSNSPLH
>TRBV2|TRBJ1-2
ASSLDRRYGYT
>TRBV6-1|TRBJ2-7
ASRHRQGSYEQY
>TRBV5-8|TRBJ2-5
ASSLDTAQETQY
>TRBV2|TRBJ1-5
ASILDRGQPQH
>TRBV20-1|TRBJ2-3
SAERGTYTDTQY
>TRBV5-5|TRBJ2-3
ASSFGIGHTDTQY
>TRBV28|TRBJ2-3
ASSQTSTDTQY
>TRBV6-5|TRBJ2-3
ASQIHNTDTQY
>TRBV12-3/TRBV12-4|TRBJ2-2
ASSSDSFTGELF